These 14 T cell receptor beta chains came from one sample sequenced in a study of blood T cell repertoires in COVID-19. The method was immunoSEQ multiplex PCR; TCRdb's version includes in-frame clones alone and lacks a portion of them. Of some 120,000 clones listed, roughly 90% are singletons. What was sequenced was peripheral blood. These receptors were taken from a man in his sixties with COVID-19, enrolled during active disease.

V is TRBV10-3 and J is TRBJ1-1; TRBD1 agrees at 8 bases. The trim removed 10 bases at V and 1 base at J, leaving 5 bases unmatched. From germline, CDR1 is ENHRY and CDR2 SYGVKD. The CDR3 covers 13 residues. The CDR3 loop is CATTGEPNTEAFF. In DNA, the CDR3 is TGTGCCACGACAGGGGAGCCGAACACTGAAGCTTTCTTT.

The chain recombines TRBV2 with TRBJ2-7; D is perhaps TRBD1 (6 bases). The germline V gene encodes CDR1 SNHLY and CDR2 FYNNEI. The CDR3 has 15 amino acids. Trimming removed 2 bases from V and 2 bases from J, with 13 bases in between. The CDR3 DNA sequence: TGTGCCAGCAGTGAATCGACAGGCAACACCTACGAGCAGTACTTC. Protein: CASSESTGNTYEQYF.

The gene calls are TRBV19 and TRBJ2-7, with 9 positions matching TRBD2. Trimming removed 1 base from V and 5 bases from J; junction bases left unmatched: 3. The germline gives CDR1 LNHDA, CDR2 SQIVND (reference sequence). CDR3 length equals 14 residues. The CDR3 here is CASSIALAGNEQYF. CDR3 nucleotides: TGTGCCAGTAGTATAGCCCTAGCGGGAAACGAGCAGTACTTC. Full variable domain (remainder filled in from reference TRBV19 and TRBJ2-7): DGGITQSPKYLFRKEGQNVTLSCEQNLNHDAMYWYRQDPGQGLRLIYYSQIVNDFQKGDIAEGYSVSREKKESFPLTVTSAQKNPTAFYLCASSIALAGNEQYFGPGTRLTVT.

The chain recombines TRBV7-9 with TRBJ1-4; D is unresolved. Per germline, CDR1 SEHNR and CDR2 FQNEAQ (reference sequence). The germline V and J ends were trimmed by 8 bases and 4 bases, with 8 bases remaining between them. The CDR3 loop spans 12 amino acids. CDR3 residues: CASRGFNEKLFF. For the CDR3, the DNA is TGTGCCAGCCGGGGTTTTAATGAAAAACTGTTTTTT. The variable domain in full, with the rest retrieved from reference TRBV7-9 and TRBJ1-4, is DTGVSQNPRHKITKRGQNVTFRCDPISEHNRLYWYRQTLGQGPEFLTYFQNEAQLEKSRLLSDRFSAERPKGSFSTLEIQRTEQGDSAMYLCASRGFNEKLFFGSGTQLSVL.

The chain recombines TRBV5-6 with TRBJ2-5, with 10 bases identical to TRBD1. From germline, CDR1 is SGHDT and CDR2 YYEEEE. The CDR3 has 15 residues. Trimming removed 4 bases from V and 4 bases from J; junction bases left unmatched: 7. The CDR3 region is CASSARQGAGETQYF. For the CDR3, the DNA is TGTGCCAGCAGCGCCAGACAGGGGGCAGGAGAGACCCAGTACTTC.

This clone has a count of ten or more. This sample also contains other DNA sequences that code for the same CDR3. The rearrangement joins TRBV29-1 to TRBJ2-7, with D perhaps TRBD1 (5 bases). This CDR3 is 11 amino acids long. V lost 4 bases, J lost 5 bases, and 9 bases lay in between. Looked up from germline, CDR1 is SQVTM and CDR2 is ANQGSEA. For the CDR3, the DNA is TGCAGCGTTGGGCAGGGAAACGAGCAGTACTTC. It codes for CSVGQGNEQYF.

V is TRBV27 and J is TRBJ1-4; possibly TRBD1 for D (5 bases). This CDR3 has 14 amino acids. CDR1 and CDR2 from the germline V gene are MNHEY and SMNVEV (reference sequence). Trimming shortened V by 1 base and J by 7 bases, and 10 bases separated the two germline ends. In nucleotides, the CDR3 is TGTGCCAGCAGTTTATACCCAGGGATTGAAAAACTGTTTTTT. Amino acid sequence: CASSLYPGIEKLFF.

The chain recombines TRBV4-1 with TRBJ1-3; unclear D gene. Trimming cost V 3 bases and J 0 bases, with 9 bases left between them. The germline V gene has CDR1 MGHRA and CDR2 YSYEKL. This CDR3 comprises 15 residues. DNA for the CDR3: TGCGCCAGCAGCCAGCGGGTTTCCTCTGGAAACACCATATATTTT. Translation: CASSQRVSSGNTIYF.

This rearrangement joins TRBV19 to TRBJ1-5, with D perhaps TRBD1 (6 bases). V lost 5 bases and J 7 bases, leaving 24 bases between the germline ends. Germline lookup yields CDR1 LNHDA and CDR2 SQIVND (reference sequence). The CDR3 covers 17 residues. CDR3 sequence: CASSLRTASFPKQPQHF. CDR3 in DNA: TGTGCCAGTAGTCTTAGGACAGCCTCCTTTCCTAAGCAGCCCCAGCATTTT. Full variable domain (missing parts from reference TRBV19 and TRBJ1-5): DGGITQSPKYLFRKEGQNVTLSCEQNLNHDAMYWYRQDPGQGLRLIYYSQIVNDFQKGDIAEGYSVSREKKESFPLTVTSAQKNPTAFYLCASSLRTASFPKQPQHFGDGTRLSIL.

This chain uses TRBV28 with TRBJ1-3; no clear D. The CDR3 is 16 amino acids. Germline assignment: CDR1 MDHEN and CDR2 SYDVKM. Trimming pared 5 bases from V and 2 bases from J, leaving 16 bases between. The CDR3: CASSLSPGSAGNTIYF. The DNA for the CDR3 is TGTGCCAGCAGTCTAAGCCCCGGGTCCGCTGGAAACACCATATATTTT.

This rearrangement joins TRBV18 to TRBJ1-4, with 8 positions matching TRBD1. The CDR3 spans 15 residues. Germline CDR1 and CDR2: KGHSH and LQKENI. The J segment lost 0 bases and the V segment lost 3 bases, leaving 0 bases of the junction unmatched. The CDR3 bases are TGTGCCAGCTCACCGGACAGGGCAACTAATGAAAAACTGTTTTTT. It translates to CASSPDRATNEKLFF.

In nucleotides, the CDR3 is TGTGCCATCAGTGAGTCCCGGGACTCGGGGAATGAGCAGTTCTTC. The encoded protein is CAISESRDSGNEQFF. The chain carries TRBV10-3 and TRBJ2-1; D possibly corresponds to TRBD2 (6 bases). CDR1 is ENHRY, CDR2 SYGVKD, per germline. Trimming took 0 bases from V and 7 from J, leaving 13 bases between them. CDR3 length: 15 amino acids.

V and J are TRBV9 and TRBJ2-5; a weak D match, TRBD1 (5 bases). The CDR3 contains 16 residues. The V gene's germline CDR1 is SGDLS and CDR2 YYNGEE. Deletions cut 0 bases from V and 1 base from J, with 13 bases between. The CDR3 sequence is CASSVGIGAIQETQYF. In DNA form, the CDR3 reads TGTGCCAGCAGCGTAGGAATAGGGGCCATCCAAGAGACCCAGTACTTC. The variable domain in full, with the rest retrieved from reference TRBV9 and TRBJ2-5, is DSGVTQTPKHLITATGQRVTLRCSPRSGDLSVYWYQQSLDQGLQFLIQYYNGEERAKGNILERFSAQQFPDLHSELNLSSLELGDSALYFCASSVGIGAIQETQYFGPGTRLLVL.

The rearrangement links TRBV7-3 to TRBJ2-7, with 10 nucleotides matching TRBD2. With V trimmed by 5 bases and J by 0 bases, 4 bases remained unmatched. The CDR3 sequence is 15 residues long. Germline CDR1 reads SGHTA; CDR2 reads FQGTGA. CDR3 DNA: TGTGCCAGCAGCCCGACTAGCGGGCGCTCCTACGAGCAGTACTTC. This translates into CASSPTSGRSYEQYF.